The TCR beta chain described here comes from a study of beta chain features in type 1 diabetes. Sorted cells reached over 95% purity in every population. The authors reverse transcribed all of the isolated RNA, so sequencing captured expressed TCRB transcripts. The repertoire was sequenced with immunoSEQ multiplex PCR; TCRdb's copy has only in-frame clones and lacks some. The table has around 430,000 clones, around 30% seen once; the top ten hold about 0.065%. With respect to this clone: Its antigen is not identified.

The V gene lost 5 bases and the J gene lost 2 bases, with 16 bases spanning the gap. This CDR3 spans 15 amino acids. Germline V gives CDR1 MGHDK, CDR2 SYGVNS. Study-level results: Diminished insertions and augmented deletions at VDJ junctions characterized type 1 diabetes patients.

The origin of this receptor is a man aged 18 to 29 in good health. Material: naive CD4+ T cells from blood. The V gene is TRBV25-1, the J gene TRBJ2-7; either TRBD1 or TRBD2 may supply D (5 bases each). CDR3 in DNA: TGTGCCAGCAGTTCCTCGGGACCGCCAACCTACGAGCAGTACTTC. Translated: CASSSSGPPTYEQYF.